Presented here are 32 T cell receptor beta chains from one specimen sequenced in a study of T cell responses to AZD1222 COVID-19 vaccine. This table comes from immunoSEQ multiplex PCR, and its TCRdb copy is limited to in-frame clones, with some not included. The table has around 88,000 clones, around 88% seen once. The sequencing used peripheral blood, collected on day 0 of MenACWY control vaccination. All receptors come from an adult in good health.

The V gene is TRBV5-1, the J gene TRBJ2-3, with D possibly matching TRBD2 (5 bases). V lost 3 bases to trimming and J lost 3 bases, with 14 bases between them. This CDR3 contains 15 residues. CDR1 and CDR2 (germline): SGHRS, YFSETQ. CDR3 sequence reads: CASSSPPTGTDTQYF. CDR3 DNA sequence: TGCGCCAGCAGCTCTCCACCAACGGGGACAGATACGCAGTATTTT.

The V call is TRBV5-5, the J call TRBJ1-1; D ambiguous. V lost 0 bases, J lost 1 base, and 4 bases lay in between. The CDR3 runs to 13 residues. Germline V lookup: CDR1 SGHKS, CDR2 YYEKEE (reference sequence). CDR3 nucleotides: TGTGCCAGCAGCTTGGAGGGGAACACTGAAGCTTTCTTT. It is translated as CASSLEGNTEAFF. The full variable domain, rest sourced from reference TRBV5-5 and TRBJ1-1, is DAGVTQSPTHLIKTRGQQVTLRCSPISGHKSVSWYQQVLGQGPQFIFQYYEKEERGRGNFPDRFSARQFPNYSSELNVNALLLGDSALYLCASSLEGNTEAFFGQGTRLTVV.

V usage is TRBV10-3 and J usage is TRBJ1-1; D is perhaps TRBD1 (5 bases). CDR1 is ENHRY, CDR2 SYGVKD, per germline. Trimming took off 0 bases at V and 4 bases at J, with 18 bases between the two ends. This CDR3 is 17 amino acids long. CDR3 nucleotides: TGTGCCATCAGTGAGTCGACGGGCAGGGTTGTCGGCACTGAAGCTTTCTTT. Protein product: CAISESTGRVVGTEAFF.

The chain is built from TRBV6-4 and TRBJ1-5; 8 bases fit TRBD1. From germline, CDR1 is MRHNA and CDR2 SNTAGT. The V gene end was trimmed by 6 bases and the J gene end by 0 bases; junction bases not matched to a gene: 4. There are 15 residues in the CDR3. Here the CDR3 reads CASSQTGDSNQPQHF. The CDR3, as DNA: TGTGCCAGCAGCCAGACAGGGGATAGCAATCAGCCCCAGCATTTT.

The chain joins TRBV19 to TRBJ2-3; D possibly uses TRBD1 or TRBD2 (6 bases each). The V gene lost 3 bases and the J gene lost 4 bases, with 17 bases spanning the gap. Germline CDR1 is LNHDA and CDR2 is SQIVND (reference sequence). The CDR3 contains 16 residues. CDR3 nucleotides: TGTGCCAGTAGTATTGGAGGGGGGCAGTACGCAGATACGCAGTATTTT. This codes for CASSIGGGQYADTQYF.

The chain uses TRBV12-3 or TRBV12-4 and TRBJ1-5, with D hard to call. The length of the CDR3 is 12 residues. Trimming took off 4 bases at V and 4 bases at J, with 5 bases between the two ends. CDR3 sequence reads: CASSSGNQPQHF. For the CDR3, the DNA is TGTGCCAGCAGTTCCGGGAATCAGCCCCAGCATTTT.

This chain connects TRBV4-1 to TRBJ1-6; 9 bases align to TRBD1. In germline, CDR1 is MGHRA, CDR2 YSYEKL. Trimming took 3 bases from V and 8 from J; bases not matched to a gene: 2. The CDR3 runs 14 residues. The CDR3 sequence: CASSQRQGDSPLHF. The CDR3, as DNA: TGCGCCAGCAGCCAGAGACAGGGGGATTCACCCCTCCACTTT.

This clone occurred once. The chain combines TRBV7-8 with TRBJ1-6, with D possibly being TRBD1 (6 bases). Germline CDR1 is SGHVS and CDR2 is FQNEAQ. V shed 0 bases and J shed 5 bases, with 17 bases lying between them. The CDR3 totals 18 residues. DNA for the CDR3: TGTGCCAGCAGCTTAGCCCCCTCAAGGGGGGCGAATAATTCACCCCTCCACTTT. Amino acids: CASSLAPSRGANNSPLHF.

This CDR3 is CATSDLTGGAGELFF. In DNA form, the CDR3 reads TGTGCCACCAGTGATTTGACAGGCGGGGCCGGGGAGCTGTTTTTT. The J gene is TRBJ2-2, the V gene TRBV24-1; possibly TRBD2 for D (6 bases). V gave up 0 bases and J gave up 6 bases, with 10 bases separating them. The CDR3 sequence is 15 residues long. Germline assignment: CDR1 KGHDR and CDR2 SFDVKD.

The CDR3 region is CASSLVGQGAEQYF. CDR3 DNA: TGTGCCAGCAGCTTAGTGGGACAGGGGGCCGAGCAGTACTTC. This chain joins TRBV7-2 and TRBJ2-7; TRBD1 aligns across 12 bases. The CDR3 covers 14 residues. Germline V gives CDR1 SGHTA, CDR2 FQGNSA. Trimming at V came to 1 base and at J to 6 bases, leaving 1 base not matched to a gene.

This clone turned up a few times. This chain connects TRBV6-5 to TRBJ2-2; D is undetermined. Looked up from germline, CDR1 is MNHEY and CDR2 is SVGAGI. This CDR3 region has 13 residues. V lost 2 bases and J lost 6, with 7 bases in between. In DNA, the CDR3 is TGTGCCAGCAGTTACGACGTTTCCGGGGAGCTGTTTTTT. It translates to CASSYDVSGELFF.

This chain uses TRBV28 with TRBJ1-4; 7 bases match TRBD1. This CDR3 contains 14 residues. The junction had 9 bases not matched to a gene; V was cut back by 6 bases and J by 8 bases. From germline, CDR1 is MDHEN and CDR2 SYDVKM. The CDR3 loop reads CASSPGQRGEKLFF. CDR3 bases: TGTGCCAGCAGCCCGGGACAGCGTGGGGAAAAACTGTTTTTT.

The J gene is TRBJ1-2, the V gene TRBV28; 7 bases are a match to TRBD1. The CDR3 sequence is 11 residues long. Germline V gene sequence: CDR1 MDHEN, CDR2 SYDVKM. The V segment lost 7 bases and the J segment 7 bases; nucleotides outside the gene matches: 3. The CDR3 DNA reads TGTGCCAGCACCAGGGGGACTGGCTACACCTTC. It is translated as CASTRGTGYTF.

In this sample, this clone turned up a few times. The CDR3 nucleotides read TGTGCCAGCAGTTTAATAGGACTCAGGAACACCGGGGAGCTGTTTTTT. Translating it yields CASSLIGLRNTGELFF. The chain recombines TRBV6-2 or TRBV6-3 with TRBJ2-2; tentatively, D is TRBD2 (5 bases). The V and J ends lost 4 bases and 1 base respectively, with 13 bases between them. The germline V gene encodes CDR1 MNHEY and CDR2 SVGEGT. This CDR3 has 16 amino acids.

The rearrangement links TRBV7-9 to TRBJ2-5; tentative D call: TRBD1 (6 bases). CDR1 SEHNR and CDR2 FQNEAQ come from the germline V gene (reference sequence). V was pared by 5 bases and J by 1 base, with 14 bases between. The CDR3 contains 15 residues. DNA of the CDR3: TGTGCCAGCAGCCCCAACGACAGGATCCAAGAGACCCAGTACTTC. Encoded protein: CASSPNDRIQETQYF.

This chain links TRBV19 with TRBJ2-7; maybe TRBD1 (6 bases). The CDR3 has 12 amino acids. Germline assignment: CDR1 LNHDA and CDR2 SQIVND (reference sequence). The germline V and J ends were trimmed by 6 bases and 5 bases, with 11 bases remaining between them. Written as DNA, the CDR3 is TGTGCCAGTAGCCAACAGGGCAACGAGCAGTACTTC. Its protein is CASSQQGNEQYF.

This clone has just one count. The chain uses TRBV21-1 and TRBJ2-3; TRBD2, the D gene given by the table, was not confirmed from the DNA. TRBV21-1 counts as a pseudogene. The CDR3 spans 15 residues. CDR3 protein: CASSKRGRSTDTQYF. The CDR3 nucleotides read TGTGCCAGCAGCAAACGGGGAAGGAGCACAGATACGCAGTATTTT.

The V call is TRBV5-1, the J call TRBJ2-7; tentatively, D is TRBD1 or TRBD2 (5 bases each). The germline CDR1 and CDR2 sequences are SGHRS and YFSETQ. The CDR3 extends over 12 amino acids. V lost 0 bases and J lost 10, with 11 bases in between. The CDR3 region has the DNA TGCGCCAGCAGCTTGGAGGCAGGGAGACAGTACTTC. Residues: CASSLEAGRQYF.

The genes are TRBV6-5 and TRBJ1-1, with D uncertain. The V end was cut by 8 bases, the J end by 4 bases, with 17 bases between. The germline V gene has CDR1 MNHEY and CDR2 SVGAGI. This CDR3 has 14 residues. CDR3 protein: CASLGTRVGTEAFF. Written as DNA, the CDR3 is TGTGCCAGCCTCGGCACAAGGGTAGGCACTGAAGCTTTCTTT.

The chain uses TRBV18 and TRBJ1-1; the D is unclear. Germline assignment: CDR1 KGHSH and CDR2 LQKENI. With 2 bases removed from V and 4 bases from J, the gap between germline ends came to 17 bases. The CDR3 has 16 amino acids. CDR3 sequence: CASSPESGTVGTEAFF. CDR3 DNA sequence: TGTGCCAGCTCACCAGAGTCGGGAACAGTCGGCACTGAAGCTTTCTTT.

This chain uses TRBV24-1 with TRBJ2-3; D unresolved. Per the germline V gene, CDR1 is KGHDR and CDR2 is SFDVKD. This CDR3 spans 16 amino acids. Trimming pared 0 bases from V and 0 bases from J, leaving 9 bases between. The CDR3 DNA follows: TGTGCCACCAGTGATTTGAAATTCGGTAGCACAGATACGCAGTATTTT. Its translation: CATSDLKFGSTDTQYF.

The chain carries TRBV28 and TRBJ1-2; possible D gene TRBD1, 5 bases. V lost 7 bases to trimming and J lost 11 bases, with 26 bases between them. The V gene's germline CDR1 is MDHEN and CDR2 SYDVKM. The CDR3 runs 15 residues. CDR3 residues: CASTIYGDGPLRYTF. Here the CDR3 DNA reads TGTGCCAGCACCATATACGGGGACGGACCTTTGAGGTACACCTTC.

V and J are TRBV7-9 and TRBJ2-5, with 10 bases matching TRBD1. V dropped 4 bases and J dropped 2; count of bases not matched to a gene: 4. Germline V gene lookup returns CDR1 SEHNR and CDR2 FQNEAQ (reference sequence). The CDR3 totals 15 residues. The CDR3 bases are TGTGCCAGCAGCTCCGGGACAGGGGCTCAAGAGACCCAGTACTTC. Amino acids: CASSSGTGAQETQYF. Drawing the rest from reference TRBV7-9 and TRBJ2-5, the complete variable domain is DTGVSQNPRHKITKRGQNVTFRCDPISEHNRLYWYRQTLGQGPEFLTYFQNEAQLEKSRLLSDRFSAERPKGSFSTLEIQRTEQGDSAMYLCASSSGTGAQETQYFGPGTRLLVL.

V gene TRBV6-5 combines with J gene TRBJ2-1; 9 bases fit TRBD1. Germline V gene sequence: CDR1 MNHEY, CDR2 SVGAGI. The junction had 10 bases not matched to a gene; V was cut back by 2 bases and J by 8 bases. The CDR3 is 16 residues long. The CDR3 sequence: CASSYTSGQGFDEQFF. CDR3 nucleotides: TGTGCCAGCAGTTACACGTCTGGACAGGGGTTCGATGAGCAGTTCTTC.

The J gene is TRBJ1-3, the V gene TRBV28; perhaps TRBD1 as D (6 bases). Germline V lookup: CDR1 MDHEN, CDR2 SYDVKM. The CDR3 covers 19 residues. V lost 1 base, J lost 3 bases, and 22 bases lay in between. The CDR3 DNA reads TGTGCCAGCAGTTTATCCGCTCCGTCGGGGGGCGGTGGTGGAAACACCATATATTTT. It is translated as CASSLSAPSGGGGGNTIYF.

V and J are TRBV4-2 and TRBJ1-2; D is uncertain. Germline V lookup: CDR1 LGHNA, CDR2 YNFKEQ. CDR3 length: 12 amino acids. V was trimmed by 0 bases and J by 3 bases, leaving 2 bases between them. Here the CDR3 DNA reads TGTGCCAGCAGCCAAGATCACTATGGCTACACCTTC. It is translated as CASSQDHYGYTF.

The rearrangement uses TRBV7-9 and TRBJ2-1, with a possible D match to TRBD1 (7 bases). The germline V and J ends were trimmed by 3 bases and 10 bases, with 19 bases remaining between them. CDR1 SEHNR and CDR2 FQNEAQ come from the germline V gene (reference sequence). This CDR3 has 15 amino acids. The CDR3 loop reads CASSFAGGYTVEQFF. The CDR3 coding sequence is TGTGCCAGCAGCTTTGCAGGGGGGTACACAGTCGAGCAGTTCTTC.

The chain employs TRBV30 and TRBJ1-6; 10 bases map to TRBD1. The germline CDR1 and CDR2 sequences are GTSNPN and SVGIG (reference sequence). With V trimmed by 5 bases and J by 7 bases, 8 bases remained unmatched. The CDR3 has 15 amino acids. The CDR3 reads CAWSARGQGNSPLHF. The CDR3 DNA is TGTGCCTGGTCAGCTAGGGGACAGGGGAATTCACCCCTCCACTTT. The variable domain in full, with the rest retrieved from reference TRBV30 and TRBJ1-6, is SQTIHQWPATLVQPVGSPLSLECTVEGTSNPNLYWYRQAAGRGLQLLFYSVGIGQISSEVPQNLSASRPQDRQFILSSKKLLLSDSGFYLCAWSARGQGNSPLHFGNGTRLTVT.

The V and J genes are TRBV29-1 and TRBJ1-1, with D unresolved. V lost 2 bases and J lost 11, with 15 bases in between. This CDR3 has 12 amino acids. CDR1 is SQVTM and CDR2 is ANQGSEA in the germline V gene. CDR3 in DNA: TGCAGCGTTGAAAAAGAGGACGTGGTGGCTTTCTTT. This sequence encodes CSVEKEDVVAFF.

The V and J genes are TRBV11-1 and TRBJ2-2; D possibly corresponds to TRBD2 (5 bases). The CDR3 contains 13 residues. Trimming took 5 bases from V and 6 from J, leaving 10 bases between them. The germline V gene has CDR1 SGHAT and CDR2 FQDESV (reference sequence). The CDR3 reads CASSPTRAGELFF. The CDR3 bases are TGTGCCAGCAGCCCAACTAGAGCCGGGGAGCTGTTTTTT.

The genes are TRBV4-1 and TRBJ1-4, with D possibly matching TRBD1 (5 bases). The CDR3 extends over 15 amino acids. CDR1 and CDR2 from the germline V gene are MGHRA and YSYEKL. The V and J ends lost 2 bases and 5 bases respectively, with 12 bases between them. CDR3 sequence reads: CASSQLDRDNEKLFF. CDR3 nucleotides: TGCGCCAGCAGCCAATTAGACAGAGACAATGAAAAACTGTTTTTT.

This chain uses TRBV28 with TRBJ2-4; 7 bases agree with TRBD1. From germline, CDR1 is MDHEN and CDR2 SYDVKM. J was trimmed by 0 bases and V by 2 bases; bases with no gene match: 7. The CDR3 sequence is 17 residues long. The CDR3 region is CASSLMGQILAKNIQYF. CDR3 in DNA: TGTGCCAGCAGTTTAATGGGACAGATTCTAGCCAAAAACATTCAGTACTTC.